This TCR beta chain emerged from a study of T cell repertoires in cytomegalovirus infection. Study at large: Public TCR beta signatures marked donors with CMV infection and the matching HLA.

Comment on this clonotype: Its target is not known.

Trimming left V 1 base short and J 1 base short, with 10 bases between. This CDR3 is built from 14 residues. CDR1 is DFQATT, CDR2 SNEGSKA, per germline (reference sequence). Regarding the study as a whole: Ex vivo, HLA-C-restricted CMV-specific TCR beta clonotypes prevailed over the rest of the response. Cumulative frequency of public TCR beta families picked out carriers of CMV plus the relevant HLA.

A single record per CDR3 protein comes from TCRdb applying MiXCR to the reads. The table records 50,000 or so distinct CDR3 sequences, 20% to 25% of them present only once. The receptor comes from a human donor in good health (CMV status not recorded). Some clones in this sample may be carry-over from other donors' samples. Specimen: PBMCs, sequenced either directly or after in vitro stimulation (not recorded which). The chain combines TRBV20-1 with TRBJ2-5, with D unclear. As DNA, the CDR3 is TGCAGTGCTAGAGCCTTCGACGTCCAAGAGACCCAGTACTTC. It yields the protein CSARAFDVQETQYF.